The rows below give T cell receptor beta chains drawn from one sample of a study of long-term antiretroviral therapy in people with HIV. Assay used: immunoSEQ multiplex PCR; TCRdb lists only in-frame clones, some missing. The sample gives 15,000 or so clones, approximately 94% of which show up once; around 4.3% is in the top ten. This sample comprised unsorted PBMCs, obtained roughly 6.8 years after starting antiretroviral therapy. These receptors were taken from a woman between 50 and 59 years old with HIV. Each CDR3 is given with its conserved first and last residue. Fields, in order: V gene, clone size, J gene, CDR3 protein. The size of a clone is reported for some rows only, either as once, few or many, or as a class for expanded clones.

>TRBV27|NA|TRBJ1-5
CASSSSGTGERGPQHF
>TRBV27|NA|TRBJ2-3
CASSLRGLAGDTQYF
>TRBV6-1|NA|TRBJ1-2
CASTLNYGYTF
>TRBV28|once|TRBJ2-1
CASSFAGTSYNEQFF
>TRBV6-6|NA|TRBJ2-7
CASRSRYEQYF
>TRBV19|NA|TRBJ2-5
CASSPDTFLEETQYF
>TRBV18|NA|TRBJ1-4
CASSSQGTENEKLFF
>TRBV28|NA|TRBJ1-2
CASSLNRQGTTVYGYTF
>TRBV7-6|NA|TRBJ1-5
CASSEGAGEPQHF
>TRBV19|once|TRBJ1-5
CASSMAQGNQPQHF
>TRBV5-6|NA|TRBJ2-1
CASSHLAGWGMPHNEQFF
>TRBV5-6|NA|TRBJ1-5
CASSLAGGSQPQHF
>TRBV15|NA|TRBJ2-1
CATSSDRYYNEQFF
>TRBV15|NA|TRBJ1-4
CATSREAGYNEKLFF
>TRBV11-2|NA|TRBJ1-1
CASSLNTEAFF
>TRBV18|NA|TRBJ2-1
CASSPPQPTYNEQFF
>TRBV6-6|NA|TRBJ1-2
CASSYSNGNGYTF
>TRBV7-6|NA|TRBJ2-1
CASSDYGLAGEEQFF
>TRBV5-1|once|TRBJ1-5
CASSLGPYSNQPQHF
>TRBV5-6|once|TRBJ2-7
CASSLVGSSEQYF
>TRBV25-1|NA|TRBJ2-5
CASSPLEGHAMGETQYF
>TRBV10-1|NA|TRBJ1-5
CASKVVARDQPQHF
>TRBV29-1|NA|TRBJ2-3
CSVEVGMDRGLTDTQYF
>TRBV29-1|NA|TRBJ1-6
CSVGTGDNSPLHF
>TRBV19|NA|TRBJ2-2
CASKLDRVNTGELFF
>TRBV6-1|NA|TRBJ1-1
CASSDPQGGTEAFF
>TRBV5-4|NA|TRBJ2-5
CASSLQGEETQYF
>TRBV15|NA|TRBJ1-2
CATSSVPGQGFYGYTF
>TRBV6-5|NA|TRBJ1-2
CASSYSVDLGYTF
>TRBV19|NA|TRBJ2-5
CASSIGGSGAQETQYF
>TRBV6-6|NA|TRBJ2-7
CASSYGTSQYEQYF
>TRBV19|NA|TRBJ2-7
CASSIAGGLYEQYF
>TRBV7-9|NA|TRBJ2-2
CASSSGPTGELFF
>TRBV7-2|NA|TRBJ2-7
CASSLAGGTYEQYF